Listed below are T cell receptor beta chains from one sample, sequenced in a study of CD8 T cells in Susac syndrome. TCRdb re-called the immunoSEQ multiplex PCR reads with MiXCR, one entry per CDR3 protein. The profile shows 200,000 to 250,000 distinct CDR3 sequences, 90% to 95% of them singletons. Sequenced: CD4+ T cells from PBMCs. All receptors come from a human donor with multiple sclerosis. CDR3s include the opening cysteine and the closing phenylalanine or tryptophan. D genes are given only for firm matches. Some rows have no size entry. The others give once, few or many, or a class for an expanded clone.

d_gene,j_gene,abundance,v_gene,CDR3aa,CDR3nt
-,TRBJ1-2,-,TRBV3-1,CASSSAARGGYTF,TGTGCCAGCAGCAGCGCGGCCCGGGGTGGCTACACCTTC
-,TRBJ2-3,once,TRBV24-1,CATSDLRTQYF,TGTGCCACCAGCGATTTGAGGACGCAGTATTTT
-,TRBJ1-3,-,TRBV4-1,CASRLQGYGNTIYF,TGCGCCAGCAGACTTCAGGGGTACGGAAACACCATATATTTT
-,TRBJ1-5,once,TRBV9,CASSAGWVQPQHF,TGTGCCAGCAGCGCCGGGTGGGTTCAACCCCAGCATTTT
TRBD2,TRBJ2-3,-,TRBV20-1,CSAVGLAADTQYF,TGCAGTGCTGTGGGACTAGCGGCGGATACGCAGTATTTT
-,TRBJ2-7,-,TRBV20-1,CSARDYKVGYEQYF,TGCAGTGCTAGAGACTATAAGGTCGGGTACGAGCAGTACTTC
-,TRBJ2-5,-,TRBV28,CASRDGGTVETQYF,TGTGCCAGCAGAGACGGGGGAACCGTGGAGACCCAGTACTTC
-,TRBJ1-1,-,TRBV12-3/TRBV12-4,CASSLASGTTSPTEVFF,TGTGCCAGCAGTTTAGCTTCCGGGACAACCTCCCCCACTGAAGTTTTCTTT
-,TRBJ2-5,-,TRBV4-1,CASSQQEAVQETQYF,TGCGCCAGCAGCCAACAGGAGGCGGTGCAAGAGACCCAGTACTTC
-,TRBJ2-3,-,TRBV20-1,CSARDPTHTDTQYF,TGCAGTGCTAGAGATCCCACCCACACAGATACGCAGTATTTT
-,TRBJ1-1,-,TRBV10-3,CAISAGSDTEAFF,TGTGCCATCAGTGCGGGATCGGACACTGAAGCTTTCTTT
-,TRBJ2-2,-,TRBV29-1,CSVDRMGTGELFF,TGCAGCGTTGACAGGATGGGGACCGGGGAGCTGTTTTTT
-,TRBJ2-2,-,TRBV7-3,CASSPRGAGYTGELFF,TGTGCCAGCAGCCCCCGGGGCGCGGGGTACACCGGGGAGCTGTTTTTT
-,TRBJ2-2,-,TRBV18,CASSLLVIGANTGELFF,TGTGCCAGCTCACTACTAGTAATTGGGGCGAACACCGGGGAGCTGTTTTTT
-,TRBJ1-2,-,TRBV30,CAWRGPGESGGYTF,TGTGCCTGGAGGGGACCGGGGGAATCAGGAGGCTACACCTTC
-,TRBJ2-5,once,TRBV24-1,CATSAGIETQYF,TGTGCCACCAGTGCGGGGATAGAGACCCAGTACTTC
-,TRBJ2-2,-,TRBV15,CATSIAANTGELFF,TGTGCCACCAGCATAGCGGCGAACACCGGGGAGCTGTTTTTT
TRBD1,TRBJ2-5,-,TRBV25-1,CASSEFAGTGGETQYF,TGTGCCAGCAGTGAGTTTGCCGGGACAGGGGGAGAGACCCAGTACTTC
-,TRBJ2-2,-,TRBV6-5,CASSSSLGGTGELFF,TGTGCCAGCAGTTCCTCTTTGGGGGGAACCGGGGAGCTGTTTTTT
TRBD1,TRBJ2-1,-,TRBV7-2,CASSLRDSSYNEQFF,TGTGCCAGCAGCCTGAGGGACAGCTCCTACAATGAGCAGTTCTTC
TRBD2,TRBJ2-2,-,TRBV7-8,CASTLTSSNTGELFF,TGTGCCAGCACCCTGACTAGCTCGAACACCGGGGAGCTGTTTTTT
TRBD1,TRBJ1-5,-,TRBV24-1,CATSRGDSNQPQHF,TGTGCCACCTCCAGGGGGGATAGCAATCAGCCCCAGCATTTT
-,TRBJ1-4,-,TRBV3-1,CASSPEGGTATNEKLFF,TGTGCCAGCAGCCCAGAGGGGGGTACCGCAACTAATGAAAAACTGTTTTTT
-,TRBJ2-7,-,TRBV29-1,CSVRVGSYEQYF,TGCAGCGTCCGGGTAGGCTCCTACGAGCAGTACTTC
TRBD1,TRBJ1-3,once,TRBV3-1,CASSLGQAMGGNTIYF,TGTGCCAGCAGCCTGGGACAGGCGATGGGTGGAAACACCATATATTTT
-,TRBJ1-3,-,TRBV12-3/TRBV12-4,CASRWGPGNTIYF,TGTGCCAGCAGGTGGGGGCCTGGAAACACCATATATTTT
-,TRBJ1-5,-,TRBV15,CATSRQYNNQPQHF,TGTGCCACCAGCCGCCAGTACAACAATCAGCCCCAGCATTTT
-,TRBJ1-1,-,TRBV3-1,CASSRDVAWETEAFF,TGTGCCAGCAGCCGGGATGTTGCATGGGAAACTGAAGCTTTCTTT
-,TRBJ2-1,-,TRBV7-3,CASSPRREGEQFF,TGTGCCAGCAGCCCCCGTAGAGAGGGAGAGCAGTTCTTC
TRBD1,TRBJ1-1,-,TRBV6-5,CASSYGQGDTEAFF,TGTGCCAGCAGTTACGGGCAGGGGGACACTGAAGCTTTCTTT
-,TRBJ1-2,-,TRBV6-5,CASSSVNYGYTF,TGTGCCAGCAGTTCTGTTAACTATGGCTACACCTTC
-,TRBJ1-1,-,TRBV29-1,CSVPMGGTNTEAFF,TGCAGCGTCCCCATGGGGGGGACGAACACTGAAGCTTTCTTT
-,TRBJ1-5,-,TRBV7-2,CASSLVVRAPQPQHF,TGTGCCAGCAGCTTAGTGGTCCGGGCCCCTCAGCCCCAGCATTTT
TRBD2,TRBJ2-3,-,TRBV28,CASRVAGGTDTQYF,TGTGCCAGCAGGGTAGCGGGGGGTACAGATACGCAGTATTTT
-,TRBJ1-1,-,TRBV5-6,CASSLPQAVSAFF,TGTGCCAGCAGCTTGCCCCAGGCTGTTTCAGCTTTCTTT
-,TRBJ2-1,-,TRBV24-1,CATHPGTDEGNEQFF,TGTGCCACCCACCCCGGGACGGACGAGGGGAATGAGCAGTTCTTC
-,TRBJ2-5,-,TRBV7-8,CASSLSPVQQETQYF,TGTGCCAGCAGCTTAAGTCCGGTCCAGCAAGAGACCCAGTACTTC
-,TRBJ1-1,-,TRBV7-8,CASSLSAQANTEAFF,TGTGCCAGCAGCTTATCGGCACAGGCAAACACTGAAGCTTTCTTT
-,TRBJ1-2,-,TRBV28,CASSFRGLSGYTF,TGTGCCAGCAGTTTTAGGGGTCTCTCTGGCTACACCTTC
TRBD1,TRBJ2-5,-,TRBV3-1,CASSQDIIFQGARETQYF,TGTGCCAGCAGCCAAGATATCATATTTCAGGGGGCACGGGAGACCCAGTACTTC
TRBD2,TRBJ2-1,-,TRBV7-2,CASSLRWRGASNNEQFF,TGTGCCAGCAGCTTAAGATGGCGGGGGGCCTCGAACAATGAGCAGTTCTTC
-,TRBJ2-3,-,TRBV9,CASSGTTHTDTQYF,TGTGCCAGCAGCGGTACAACCCACACAGATACGCAGTATTTT
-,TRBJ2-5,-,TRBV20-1,CSARGRETQYF,TGCAGTGCTAGAGGGCGAGAGACCCAGTACTTC
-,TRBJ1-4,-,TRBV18,CASSPPGRRNEKLFF,TGTGCCAGCTCACCCCCGGGACGGAGAAATGAAAAACTGTTTTTT
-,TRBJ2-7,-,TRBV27,CASSLQGGRYEQYF,TGTGCCAGCTCACTCCAGGGGGGGCGGTACGAGCAGTACTTC
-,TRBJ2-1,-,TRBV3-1,CASSQAAGAGSEQFF,TGTGCCAGCAGCCAAGCGGCCGGGGCAGGTAGTGAGCAGTTCTTC
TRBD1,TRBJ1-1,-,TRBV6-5,CASSYSPRGRPEAFF,TGTGCCAGCAGTTACTCGCCCAGGGGGAGGCCTGAAGCTTTCTTT
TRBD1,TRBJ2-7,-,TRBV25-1,CASSGKTGWYFHEQYF,TGTGCCAGCAGTGGAAAGACAGGGTGGTATTTCCACGAGCAGTACTTC
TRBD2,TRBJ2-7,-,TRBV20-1,CSATGGAPGEQYF,TGCAGTGCTACCGGGGGGGCCCCCGGCGAGCAGTACTTC
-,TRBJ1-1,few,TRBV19,CASSSRGNTEAFF,TGTGCCAGTAGTTCCCGGGGGAACACTGAAGCTTTCTTT
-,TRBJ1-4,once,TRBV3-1,CASSLPGLPYEKLFF,TGTGCCAGCAGCCTTCCGGGACTGCCTTACGAAAAACTGTTTTTT
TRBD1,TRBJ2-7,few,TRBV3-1,CASSQTRTGSEQYF,TGTGCCAGCAGCCAAACACGGACAGGCTCCGAGCAGTACTTC
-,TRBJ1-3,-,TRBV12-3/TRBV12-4,CASSSSWAGNTIYF,TGTGCCAGCAGTTCCAGCTGGGCGGGAAACACCATATATTTT
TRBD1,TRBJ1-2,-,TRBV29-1,CSVEGTDFGYGYTF,TGCAGCGTTGAGGGGACAGACTTTGGCTATGGCTACACCTTC
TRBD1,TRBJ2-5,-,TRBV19,CASSTRDRETQYF,TGTGCCAGTAGTACCCGGGACAGGGAGACCCAGTACTTC